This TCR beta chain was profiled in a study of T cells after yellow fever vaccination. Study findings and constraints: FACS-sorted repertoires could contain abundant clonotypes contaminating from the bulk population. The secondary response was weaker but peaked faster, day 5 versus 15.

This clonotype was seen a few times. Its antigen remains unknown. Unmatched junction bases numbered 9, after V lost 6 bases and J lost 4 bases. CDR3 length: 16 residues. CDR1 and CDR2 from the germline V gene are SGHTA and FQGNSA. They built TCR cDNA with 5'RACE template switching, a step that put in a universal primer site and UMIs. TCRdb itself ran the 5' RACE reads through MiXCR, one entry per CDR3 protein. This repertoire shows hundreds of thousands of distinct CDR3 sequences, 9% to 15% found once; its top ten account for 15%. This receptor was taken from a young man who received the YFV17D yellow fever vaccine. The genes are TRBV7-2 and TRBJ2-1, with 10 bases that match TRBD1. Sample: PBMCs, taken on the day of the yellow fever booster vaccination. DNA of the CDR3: TGTGCCAGCAGTTTAATGAGGGACAGGGGATACAATGAGCAGTTCTTC. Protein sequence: CASSLMRDRGYNEQFF.